These 24 T cell receptor beta chains were all obtained from the same sample, sequenced in a study of T cells after yellow fever vaccination. Each CDR3 protein is one row after TCRdb ran MiXCR on the 5' RACE reads. This sample has 250,000 to 400,000 distinct CDR3 sequences; about 4% occur once, and the top ten carry roughly 24%. The specimen was PBMCs, collected 5 days after the yellow fever booster vaccination. These receptors came from a man aged 18-30 years who received the YFV17D yellow fever vaccine.

The chain is built from TRBV24-1 and TRBJ2-3; D remains ambiguous. Germline-derived CDR1 and CDR2 are KGHDR and SFDVKD. The length of the CDR3 is 12 residues. Between the trimmed V and J ends, which lost 3 bases and 8 bases, there was a span of 8 bases. Written as DNA, the CDR3 is TGTGCCACCAGTGATCCCCTGACTACGCAGTATTTT. Its translation: CATSDPLTTQYF.

The gene calls are TRBV7-2 and TRBJ1-2; TRBD1 is a possible D gene (5 bases). V was shortened by 8 bases and J by 3 bases, with 10 bases between the two germline ends. The CDR3 is made up of 12 amino acids. The germline gives CDR1 SGHTA, CDR2 FQGNSA. The CDR3 nucleotides read TGTGCCAGCGCTCGGGGGGACTATGGCTACACCTTC. It codes for CASARGDYGYTF. Together with reference TRBV7-2 and TRBJ1-2, the CDR3 gives the full variable domain: GAGVSQSPSNKVTEKGKDVELRCDPISGHTALYWYRQSLGQGLEFLIYFQGNSAPDKSGLPSDRFSAERTGGSVSTLTIQRTQQEDSAVYLCASARGDYGYTFGSGTRLTVV.

This clonotype was observed a handful of times. V gene TRBV6-1 combines with J gene TRBJ1-3, with D uncertain. The germline gives CDR1 MNHNS, CDR2 SASEGT. The CDR3 has 16 residues. The germline V and J ends were trimmed by 6 bases and 0 bases, with 15 bases remaining between them. The CDR3 sequence is CASSEPGQASGNTIYF. CDR3 bases: TGTGCCAGCAGCGAACCTGGGCAGGCCTCTGGAAACACCATATATTTT.

The chain employs TRBV27 and TRBJ2-1; 7 positions match TRBD2. Germline assignment: CDR1 MNHEY and CDR2 SMNVEV (reference sequence). This CDR3 is 15 amino acids long. The junction had 8 bases not matched to a gene; V was cut back by 5 bases and J by 4 bases. Here the CDR3 DNA reads TGTGCCAGCAGTCCCTTGGGGGGGGATTACAATGAGCAGTTCTTC. Its protein product is CASSPLGGDYNEQFF.

This clonotype occurred many times. This chain uses TRBV2 with TRBJ1-3; D unresolved. Trimming shortened V by 1 base and J by 0 bases, and 1 base separated the two germline ends. The CDR3 covers 13 residues. Germline V lookup: CDR1 SNHLY, CDR2 FYNNEI. Here the CDR3 reads CASSEGSGNTIYF. The CDR3 nucleotides read TGTGCCAGCAGTGAAGGCTCTGGAAACACCATATATTTT.

This clonotype was detected many times. The chain joins TRBV7-9 to TRBJ2-4; D not resolved. The germline gives CDR1 SEHNR, CDR2 FQNEAQ (reference sequence). The CDR3 covers 13 residues. The V end lost 5 bases, the J end lost 6 bases, and 11 bases lay between the germline ends. CDR3 sequence (DNA): TGTGCCAGCAGCCAGACGAACAGAAACATTCAGTACTTC. This gives the protein CASSQTNRNIQYF.

Many counts were recorded for this clonotype. The chain recombines TRBV7-3 with TRBJ1-6; no clear D gene. The CDR3 length is 20 residues. The germline V gene encodes CDR1 SGHTA and CDR2 FQGTGA. V was pared by 2 bases and J by 0 bases, with 20 bases between. CDR3 protein: CASSLFPVSRSSSYNSPLHF. DNA for the CDR3: TGTGCCAGCAGCTTATTTCCAGTCTCGAGGAGCAGCTCCTATAATTCACCCCTCCACTTT. The complete variable domain, with remaining parts taken from reference TRBV7-3 and TRBJ1-6, reads GAGVSQTPSNKVTEKGKYVELRCDPISGHTALYWYRQSLGQGPEFLIYFQGTGAADDSGLPNDRFFAVRPEGSVSTLKIQRTERGDSAVYLCASSLFPVSRSSSYNSPLHFGNGTRLTVT.

This clonotype showed up many times. The chain employs TRBV10-3 and TRBJ2-1; 9 bases align to TRBD2. The CDR3 contains 15 residues. Trimming cost V 2 bases and J 6 bases; bases outside gene matches: 5. CDR1 ENHRY and CDR2 SYGVKD come from the germline V gene. CDR3 region: CAISEQAGGSNEQFF. DNA of the CDR3: TGTGCCATCAGTGAGCAAGCGGGGGGCAGCAATGAGCAGTTCTTC.

Only a few counts were recorded for this clonotype. This chain connects TRBV12-3 or TRBV12-4 to TRBJ2-4, with D perhaps TRBD2 (6 bases). The germline V and J ends were trimmed by 0 bases and 6 bases, with 12 bases remaining between them. CDR3 size: 15 residues. The CDR3 reads CASSLAPGLRNIQYF. The CDR3 nucleotides are TGTGCCAGCAGTTTAGCGCCCGGACTAAGAAACATTCAGTACTTC.

The table lists this clonotype with a few counts. The CDR3 here is CASSPPEGGNEKLFF. The DNA of the CDR3 is TGTGCCAGCTCACCACCGGAAGGGGGGAATGAAAAACTGTTTTTT. The V and J genes are TRBV18 and TRBJ1-4, with D tentatively TRBD1 (6 bases). Trimming took off 0 bases at V and 5 bases at J, with 10 bases between the two ends. CDR3 length: 15 residues. Germline CDR1 is KGHSH and CDR2 is LQKENI.

The V call is TRBV5-1, the J call TRBJ2-7; TRBD2 matches 8 bases. The CDR3 has 15 residues. CDR1 and CDR2 from the germline V gene are SGHRS and YFSETQ. Losses at the gene ends were 6 bases for V and 1 base for J; bases not matched to a gene: 9. CDR3 region: CASTQTGRGSYEQYF. CDR3 DNA sequence: TGCGCCAGCACCCAGACCGGGAGGGGGTCCTACGAGCAGTACTTC.

This chain joins TRBV15 and TRBJ1-6; 10 bases are a match to TRBD1. This CDR3 region has 14 residues. CDR1 is LNHNV and CDR2 is YYDKDF in the germline V gene (reference sequence). J gave up 11 bases and V 4 bases, and 5 bases lay outside the gene matches. CDR3 DNA: TGTGCCACCAGCAAGGGACAGGGGAGTGCACCCCTCCACTTT. Residues: CATSKGQGSAPLHF. Complete variable domain (other parts from reference TRBV15 and TRBJ1-6): DAMVIQNPRYQVTQFGKPVTLSCSQTLNHNVMYWYQQKSSQAPKLLFHYYDKDFNNEADTPDNFQSRRPNTSFCFLDIRSPGLGDTAMYLCATSKGQGSAPLHFGNGTRLTVT.

This clonotype was detected only a few times. The chain employs TRBV18 and TRBJ1-4, with unresolved D. This CDR3 has 17 residues. Germline loops: CDR1 KGHSH, CDR2 LQKENI. Trimming cost V 0 bases and J 5 bases, with 16 bases left between them. The CDR3 loop is CASSPPEVGLGNEKLFF. CDR3 coding DNA: TGTGCCAGCTCACCACCCGAGGTAGGGCTGGGAAATGAAAAACTGTTTTTT.

This clonotype was detected ten times or more. This chain joins TRBV5-5 and TRBJ1-4; a possible D gene is TRBD1 (6 bases). The germline V and J ends were trimmed by 1 base and 6 bases, with 16 bases remaining between them. CDR1 and CDR2 (germline): SGHKS, YYEKEE (reference sequence). CDR3 length: 16 amino acids. As DNA, the CDR3 is TGTGCCAGCAGCTTGAGTATCAGGGGACTGGATGAAAAACTGTTTTTT. Its translation: CASSLSIRGLDEKLFF.

This CDR3 is CASSSLTGFLYNEQFF. The CDR3 bases are TGCGCCAGCAGCTCGCTTACAGGGTTCCTCTACAATGAGCAGTTCTTC. The chain combines TRBV5-1 with TRBJ2-1; perhaps TRBD1 as D (6 bases). Looked up from germline, CDR1 is SGHRS and CDR2 is YFSETQ. The CDR3 runs to 16 residues. Trimming took 3 bases from V and 3 from J, leaving 16 bases between them.

This clonotype was seen only a few times. The CDR3 DNA sequence: TGTGCCAGCAGTGACTCCGGCAGGGGGAATGAGCAGTTCTTC. This translates into CASSDSGRGNEQFF. V is TRBV6-4 and J is TRBJ2-1; 7 bases line up with TRBD1. This CDR3 spans 14 amino acids. V lost 0 bases to trimming and J lost 7 bases; unmatched junction nucleotides: 3. CDR1 and CDR2 (germline): MRHNA, SNTAGT.

This clonotype occurred a few times. V and J are TRBV5-5 and TRBJ1-2; no clear D. V lost 7 bases and J 8 bases, leaving 15 bases between the germline ends. The CDR3 has 12 amino acids. The germline V gene has CDR1 SGHKS and CDR2 YYEKEE (reference sequence). The CDR3 DNA follows: TGTGCCAGCCAGCTAGGGATTGGGGGCTACACCTTC. Translation gives CASQLGIGGYTF. Supplemented by reference TRBV5-5 and TRBJ1-2, the full variable domain reads DAGVTQSPTHLIKTRGQQVTLRCSPISGHKSVSWYQQVLGQGPQFIFQYYEKEERGRGNFPDRFSARQFPNYSSELNVNALLLGDSALYLCASQLGIGGYTFGSGTRLTVV.

The chain uses TRBV5-1 and TRBJ2-1, with 9 bases matching TRBD2. Trimming cost V 5 bases and J 5 bases; bases outside gene matches: 5. The germline gives CDR1 SGHRS, CDR2 YFSETQ. This CDR3 has 14 residues. CDR3: CASRNSGGHNEQFF. The CDR3 coding sequence is TGCGCCAGCAGGAATAGCGGGGGACACAATGAGCAGTTCTTC.

The V and J genes are TRBV3-1 and TRBJ2-3; the D gene is possibly TRBD2 (6 bases). Germline CDR1 reads LGHDT; CDR2 reads YNNKEL (reference sequence). V shed 5 bases and J shed 2 bases, with 11 bases lying between them. This CDR3 comprises 14 residues. This CDR3 is CASSIGGFTDTQYF. CDR3 bases: TGTGCCAGCAGCATCGGGGGATTCACAGATACGCAGTATTTT.

A few counts support this clonotype. The chain links TRBV5-1 to TRBJ2-3; D not resolved. The V gene lost 5 bases and the J gene lost 2 bases, with 12 bases spanning the gap. Germline V gene lookup returns CDR1 SGHRS and CDR2 YFSETQ. The CDR3 covers 14 residues. The CDR3 here is CASSIDMITDTQYF. The CDR3 coding sequence is TGCGCCAGCAGTATAGACATGATCACAGATACGCAGTATTTT.

The chain uses TRBV6-6 and TRBJ2-1; TRBD2 agrees at 8 bases. The junction had 1 base not matched to a gene; V was cut back by 5 bases and J by 7 bases. Germline loops: CDR1 MNHNY, CDR2 SVGAGI (reference sequence). CDR3 length: 12 amino acids. CDR3: CASSTSGNEQFF. The CDR3 DNA reads as TGTGCCAGCAGTACTAGCGGAAATGAGCAGTTCTTC.

The V call is TRBV6-2 or TRBV6-3, the J call TRBJ2-3; perhaps TRBD1 as D (5 bases). Looked up from germline, CDR1 is MNHEY and CDR2 is SVGEGT. This CDR3 has 15 residues. V was shortened by 8 bases and J by 2 bases, with 17 bases between the two germline ends. The CDR3 protein is CASVRGHLVTDTQYF. The CDR3 DNA follows: TGTGCCAGCGTGAGAGGACATCTGGTCACAGATACGCAGTATTTT.

This clonotype appeared a few times. The CDR3 sequence is CASRRGGRLGNTEAFF. The CDR3 DNA is TGTGCCAGCAGACGTGGGGGCAGGCTCGGGAACACTGAAGCTTTCTTT. The chain joins TRBV6-5 to TRBJ1-1; tentatively, D is TRBD1 (6 bases). V was pared by 6 bases and J by 1 base, with 18 bases between. Per the germline V gene, CDR1 is MNHEY and CDR2 is SVGAGI. The CDR3 has 16 amino acids.

This clonotype appeared a few times. The rearrangement links TRBV5-5 to TRBJ1-1; D remains ambiguous. Germline V gives CDR1 SGHKS, CDR2 YYEKEE (reference sequence). The CDR3 extends over 13 amino acids. Trimming removed 4 bases at V and 2 bases at J, with 9 bases between. The CDR3: CASSHETNTEAFF. DNA for the CDR3: TGTGCCAGCAGCCACGAGACAAACACTGAAGCTTTCTTT.